Shown below are 16 T cell receptor beta chains from a single sample sequenced in a study of post-analysis software for immune sequencing data (dated by TCRdb to the mid-2010s). Libraries were made using PCR. The instrument was an Illumina HiSeq 2500. To reduce PCR and sequencing biases, unique molecular identifiers were incorporated into the TCR beta cDNA libraries. The public reads were run again by TCRdb, first through fastp at Q25 and then through MiXCR, and only productive beta chains were kept. Rows matching on CDR3 protein sequence are summarized as one entry with the most common DNA and genes. Recorded for this sample are a few hundred thousand distinct CDR3 sequences; approximately 34% of them occurred a single time. Less than 6% of the sample comes from the top ten. Findings and caveats that apply to the study as a whole: Significantly higher frequencies in patients than in controls were found for roughly 5 TRBV segments, including TRBV5-6, TRBV5-1 and TRBV20-1.

No antigen is known for these receptors. Input material: blood. The receptors come from a girl under 18 with multiple sclerosis.

V gene TRBV5-1 combines with J gene TRBJ1-2; D call uncertain. V was trimmed by 4 bases and J by 0 bases, leaving 10 bases between them. The CDR3 has 14 amino acids. Germline CDR1 reads SGHRS; CDR2 reads YFSETQ. In DNA, the CDR3 is TGCGCCAGCAGCGCCGATACAGCTAACTATGGCTACACCTTC. It yields the protein CASSADTANYGYTF.

The rearrangement uses TRBV20-1 and TRBJ1-1; possibly TRBD1 for D (5 bases). CDR1 is DFQATT, CDR2 SNEGSKA, per germline (reference sequence). The CDR3 runs to 13 residues. V lost 3 bases and J lost 1, with 9 bases in between. CDR3 sequence (DNA): TGCAGTGCTAGGGGACGGACGAACACTGAAGCTTTCTTT. Amino acids: CSARGRTNTEAFF.

The rearrangement uses TRBV7-6 and TRBJ2-5; TRBD2 aligns across 13 bases. There are 18 residues in the CDR3. V gave up 3 bases and J gave up 2 bases; unmatched junction bases: 9. CDR1 SGHVS and CDR2 FNYEAQ come from the germline V gene. The CDR3 sequence is CASSLRSGLAGNQETQYF. In nucleotides, the CDR3 is TGTGCCAGCAGCTTGAGATCGGGACTAGCGGGGAATCAAGAGACCCAGTACTTC. The full variable domain, completed using reference TRBV7-6 and TRBJ2-5, is GAGVSQSPRYKVTKRGQDVALRCDPISGHVSLYWYRQALGQGPEFLTYFNYEAQQDKSGLPNDRFSAERPEGSISTLTIQRTEQRDSAMYRCASSLRSGLAGNQETQYFGPGTRLLVL.

The chain has TRBV6-1 and TRBJ2-1; D not resolved. Trimming stripped 5 bases from V and 8 bases from J, with 16 bases between. This CDR3 has 14 residues. Germline values: CDR1 MNHNS, CDR2 SASEGT. The CDR3 reads CASSWTSSWDEQFF. CDR3 nucleotide sequence: TGTGCCAGCAGTTGGACCAGCTCTTGGGATGAGCAGTTCTTC.

The sample holds a few counts of this clonotype. The V gene is TRBV5-1, the J gene TRBJ2-5; D gene unclear. Per the germline V gene, CDR1 is SGHRS and CDR2 is YFSETQ. V lost 3 bases and J lost 4, with 13 bases in between. This CDR3 comprises 14 residues. Here the CDR3 reads CASSSLGTGETQYF. The CDR3 region has the DNA TGCGCCAGCAGCTCTCTGGGTACGGGAGAGACCCAGTACTTC.

V usage is TRBV20-1 and J usage is TRBJ2-1, with D possibly TRBD2 on 6 matching bases. The CDR3 is 18 amino acids. CDR1 and CDR2 (germline): DFQATT, SNEGSKA (reference sequence). V lost 2 bases and J 0 bases, leaving 20 bases between the germline ends. The CDR3 coding sequence is TGCAGTGCTAGACTTCCTGCGGGGTCTAGCGCCTCCTACAATGAGCAGTTCTTC. It specifies CSARLPAGSSASYNEQFF.

V gene TRBV10-2 combines with J gene TRBJ1-1; the match to TRBD1 covers 7 bases. This CDR3 has 15 amino acids. Looked up from germline, CDR1 is WSHSY and CDR2 is SAAADI. Trimming removed 4 bases from V and 3 bases from J; junction bases left unmatched: 8. CDR3 DNA: TGCGCCAGCAGTGGGGGCAGGGGGGGATACACTGAAGCTTTCTTT. It encodes CASSGGRGGYTEAFF.

The rearrangement uses TRBV7-7 and TRBJ1-5, with D tentatively TRBD1 (5 bases). The CDR3 is made up of 18 amino acids. Germline V lookup: CDR1 SSHAT, CDR2 FNYEAQ (reference sequence). Trimming took off 5 bases at V and 0 bases at J, with 20 bases between the two ends. In nucleotides, the CDR3 is TGTGCCAGCAGCCCCCGTTCCGGCAGGGAGTATAGCAATCAGCCCCAGCATTTT. The encoded protein is CASSPRSGREYSNQPQHF.

The genes are TRBV5-1 and TRBJ2-2; 8 positions agree with TRBD1. The germline V gene encodes CDR1 SGHRS and CDR2 YFSETQ. The CDR3 is 15 amino acids. Trimming at V came to 4 bases and at J to 7 bases, leaving 9 bases not matched to a gene. This chain's CDR3 is CASSTQQGAVGELFF. The DNA for the CDR3 is TGCGCCAGCAGCACTCAGCAGGGGGCTGTCGGGGAGCTGTTTTTT. The whole variable domain, filled in from reference TRBV5-1 and TRBJ2-2, reads KAGVTQTPRYLIKTRGQQVTLSCSPISGHRSVSWYQQTPGQGLQFLFEYFSETQRNKGNFPGRFSGRQFSNSRSEMNVSTLELGDSALYLCASSTQQGAVGELFFGEGSRLTVL.

The genes are TRBV11-2 and TRBJ2-7, with D maybe TRBD1 (5 bases). Germline values: CDR1 SGHAT, CDR2 FQNNGV. V was trimmed by 5 bases and J by 0 bases, leaving 8 bases between them. This CDR3 region has 13 residues. The CDR3 sequence: CASSVDTSYEQYF. CDR3 in DNA: TGTGCCAGCAGCGTGGACACCTCCTACGAGCAGTACTTC.

The chain combines TRBV7-2 with TRBJ1-2; unclear D gene. V shed 3 bases and J shed 6 bases, with 17 bases lying between them. The CDR3 has 15 amino acids. Germline V lookup: CDR1 SGHTA, CDR2 FQGNSA. Written as DNA, the CDR3 is TGTGCCAGCAGCTTCGGCGTGGGAGCCTCCCATGGCTACACCTTC. This codes for CASSFGVGASHGYTF.

The V and J genes are TRBV7-6 and TRBJ2-3; D is possibly TRBD2 (6 bases). CDR1 is SGHVS and CDR2 is FNYEAQ in the germline V gene. This CDR3 spans 15 amino acids. V lost 5 bases and J lost 4, with 16 bases in between. The CDR3: CASSPTSVDPDTQYF. CDR3 bases: TGTGCCAGCAGCCCGACTAGTGTGGACCCAGATACGCAGTATTTT.

At least ten counts were recorded for this clonotype. The chain uses TRBV4-2 and TRBJ2-5; 7 positions agree with TRBD2. The CDR3 is made up of 12 amino acids. Trimming cost V 4 bases and J 7 bases; bases outside gene matches: 3. Germline CDR1 is LGHNA and CDR2 is YNFKEQ. In nucleotides, the CDR3 is TGTGCCAGCAGCCCGGGGGGAGGGACCCAGTACTTC. Its translation: CASSPGGGTQYF.

Comment on this clonotype: This may be a read error, as it is one base from a much larger clone. The genes are TRBV24-1 and TRBJ2-3, with D uncertain. The V gene's germline CDR1 is KGHDR and CDR2 SFDVKD. The CDR3 loop spans 13 amino acids. The CDR3 protein is CAASPEHTDTQYF. The CDR3 DNA follows: TGTGCCGCCAGTCCGGAGCACACAGATACGCAGTATTTT.

This clonotype appeared a few times. CDR3 nucleotides: TGCAGCGTTATACTAGCCGAGTGGGAGACCCAGTACTTC. Translating gives CSVILAEWETQYF. The chain combines TRBV29-1 with TRBJ2-5; weak D call: TRBD2 (6 bases). The CDR3 runs 13 residues. In germline, CDR1 is SQVTM, CDR2 ANQGSEA. V was clipped by 5 bases and J by 5 bases, with 15 bases between them.

This clonotype was seen more than once but under ten times. This chain connects TRBV20-1 to TRBJ2-7; a possible D gene is TRBD1 (5 bases). Germline V gives CDR1 DFQATT, CDR2 SNEGSKA (reference sequence). The CDR3 consists of 13 residues. V lost 3 bases and J 4 bases, leaving 13 bases between the germline ends. CDR3: CSASVQVPYEQYF. In DNA form, the CDR3 reads TGCAGTGCTAGCGTACAGGTTCCTTACGAGCAGTACTTC.